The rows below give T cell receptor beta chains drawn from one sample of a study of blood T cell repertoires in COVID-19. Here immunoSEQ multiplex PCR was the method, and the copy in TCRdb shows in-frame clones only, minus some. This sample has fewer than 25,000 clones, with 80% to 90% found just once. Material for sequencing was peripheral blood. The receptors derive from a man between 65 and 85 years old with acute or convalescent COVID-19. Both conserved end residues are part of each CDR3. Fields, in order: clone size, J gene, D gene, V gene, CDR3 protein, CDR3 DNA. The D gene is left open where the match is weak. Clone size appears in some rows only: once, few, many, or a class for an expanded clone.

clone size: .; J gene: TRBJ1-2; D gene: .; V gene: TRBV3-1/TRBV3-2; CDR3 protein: CASSRDINYGYTF; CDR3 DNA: TGTGCCAGCAGCCGAGACATTAACTATGGCTACACCTTC
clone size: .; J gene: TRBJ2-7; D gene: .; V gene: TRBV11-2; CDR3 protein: CASSLDRSRVREQYF; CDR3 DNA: TGTGCCAGCAGCTTAGATAGGAGCAGGGTCCGCGAGCAGTACTTC
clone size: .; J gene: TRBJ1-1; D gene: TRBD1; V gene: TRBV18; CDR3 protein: CASSPRRGPVEAFF; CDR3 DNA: TGTGCCAGCTCACCAAGGAGGGGGCCGGTTGAAGCTTTCTTT
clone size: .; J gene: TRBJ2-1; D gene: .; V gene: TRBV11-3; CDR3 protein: CASKGGNNEQFF; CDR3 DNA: TGTGCCAGCAAAGGGGGAAACAATGAGCAGTTCTTC
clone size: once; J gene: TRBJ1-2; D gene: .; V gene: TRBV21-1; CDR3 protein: CASSGRIANYGYTF; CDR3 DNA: TGTGCCAGCAGCGGCCGCATCGCTAACTATGGCTACACCTTC
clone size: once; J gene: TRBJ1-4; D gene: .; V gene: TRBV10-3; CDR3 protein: CATRLAGNEKLFF; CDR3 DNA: TGTGCCACCCGCTTGGCAGGTAATGAAAAACTGTTTTTT
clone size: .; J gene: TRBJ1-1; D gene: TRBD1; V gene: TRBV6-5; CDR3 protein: CASSPRQGAEAFF; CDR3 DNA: TGTGCCAGCAGTCCACGACAGGGAGCTGAAGCTTTCTTT
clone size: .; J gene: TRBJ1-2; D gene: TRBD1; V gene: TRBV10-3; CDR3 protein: CAISSGQGQDPGYTF; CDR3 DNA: TGTGCCATCAGCTCGGGACAGGGACAGGACCCCGGCTACACCTTC
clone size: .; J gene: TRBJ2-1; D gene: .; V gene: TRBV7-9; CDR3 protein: CASSPTLEVYNEQFF; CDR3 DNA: TGTGCCAGCAGCCCCACACTTGAGGTTTACAATGAGCAGTTCTTC
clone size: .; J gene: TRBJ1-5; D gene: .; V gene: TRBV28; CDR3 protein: CASRAQDKTQHF; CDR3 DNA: TGTGCCAGCAGGGCCCAAGACAAGACCCAGCATTTT
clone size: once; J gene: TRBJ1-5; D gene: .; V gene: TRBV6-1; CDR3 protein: CASSEGPAAQPQHF; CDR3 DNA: TGTGCCAGCAGTGAAGGACCAGCGGCTCAGCCCCAGCATTTT
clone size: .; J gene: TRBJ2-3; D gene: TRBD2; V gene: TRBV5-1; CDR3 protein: CASSLRVAGTDTQYF; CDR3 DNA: TGCGCCAGCAGCTTGAGAGTAGCGGGAACAGATACGCAGTATTTT
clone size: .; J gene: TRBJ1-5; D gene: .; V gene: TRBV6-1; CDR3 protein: CASSEPPGISQPQHF; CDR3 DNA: TGTGCCAGCAGTGAACCTCCAGGGATATCTCAGCCCCAGCATTTT
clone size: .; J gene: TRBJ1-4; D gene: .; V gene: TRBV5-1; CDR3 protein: CASSLTSVREKLFF; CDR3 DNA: TGCGCCAGCAGCTTGACATCGGTCAGGGAAAAACTGTTTTTT
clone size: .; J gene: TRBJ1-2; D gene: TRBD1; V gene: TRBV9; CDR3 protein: CASSVLTGDGYTF; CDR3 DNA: TGTGCCAGCAGCGTACTTACAGGGGATGGCTACACCTTC
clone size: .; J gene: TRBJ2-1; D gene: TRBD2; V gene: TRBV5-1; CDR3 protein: CASSSGTPRIAGGPEQFF; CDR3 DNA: TGCGCCAGCAGCTCCGGGACCCCCAGGATAGCGGGAGGGCCCGAGCAGTTCTTC
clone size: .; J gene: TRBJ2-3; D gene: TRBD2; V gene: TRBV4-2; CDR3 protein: CASSQALGGITDTQYF; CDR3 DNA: TGTGCCAGCAGCCAAGCCCTGGGGGGGATCACAGATACGCAGTATTTT
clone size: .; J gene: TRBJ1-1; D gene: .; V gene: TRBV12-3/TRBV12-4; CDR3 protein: CASSFGKAEAFF; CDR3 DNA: TGTGCCAGCAGTTTCGGGAAAGCTGAAGCTTTCTTT
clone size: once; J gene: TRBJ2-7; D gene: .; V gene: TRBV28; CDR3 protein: CASSTTGLQTFLNGQYF; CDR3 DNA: TGTGCCAGCAGTACCACGGGACTCCAGACCTTTTTAAACGGGCAGTACTTC
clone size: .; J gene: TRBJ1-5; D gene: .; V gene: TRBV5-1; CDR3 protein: CASSPSAGYNQPQHF; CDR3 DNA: TGCGCCAGCAGCCCCTCGGCAGGGTACAATCAGCCCCAGCATTTT
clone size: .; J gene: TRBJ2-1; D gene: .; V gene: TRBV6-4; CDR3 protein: CASSDLVTGEQFF; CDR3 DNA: TGTGCCAGCAGTGACCTAGTCACAGGGGAGCAGTTCTTC
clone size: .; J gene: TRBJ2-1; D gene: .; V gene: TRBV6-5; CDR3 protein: CASGPEGAGLNEQFF; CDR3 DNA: TGTGCCAGCGGGCCCGAGGGAGCGGGCCTCAATGAGCAGTTCTTC
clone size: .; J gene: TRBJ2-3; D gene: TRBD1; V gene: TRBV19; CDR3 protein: CASSIDRAPGGDDTQYF; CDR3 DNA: TGTGCCAGTAGTATAGATCGTGCGCCAGGGGGAGACGATACGCAGTATTTT
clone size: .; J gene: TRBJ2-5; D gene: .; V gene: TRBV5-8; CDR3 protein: CASSLQGWETQYF; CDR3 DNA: TGTGCCAGCAGCCTACAGGGTTGGGAGACCCAGTACTTC
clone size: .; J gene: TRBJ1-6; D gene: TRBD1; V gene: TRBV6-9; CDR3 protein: CASSYSGRGPVLPLHF; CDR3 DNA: TGTGCCAGCAGTTATTCGGGTAGGGGGCCTGTATTGCCCCTCCACTTT
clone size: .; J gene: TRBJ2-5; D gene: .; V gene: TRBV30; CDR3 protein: CAWSVPMTSQETQYF; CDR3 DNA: TGTGCCTGGAGTGTACCCATGACTAGCCAAGAGACCCAGTACTTC
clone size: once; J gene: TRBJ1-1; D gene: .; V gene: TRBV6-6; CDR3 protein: CASSLGQSEAFF; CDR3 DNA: TGTGCCAGCAGCCTAGGACAAAGCGAAGCTTTCTTT
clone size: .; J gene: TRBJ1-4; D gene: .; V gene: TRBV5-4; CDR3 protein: CASSNGLTNEKLFF; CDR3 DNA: TGTGCCAGCTCTAATGGGCTGACTAATGAAAAACTGTTTTTT
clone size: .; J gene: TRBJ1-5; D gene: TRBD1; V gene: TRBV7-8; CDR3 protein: CASSRSNTGGGGQPQHF; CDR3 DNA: TGTGCCAGCAGCCGTTCTAACACAGGGGGGGGAGGACAGCCCCAGCATTTT
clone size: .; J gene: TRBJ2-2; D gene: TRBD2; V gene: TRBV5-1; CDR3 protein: CASSSLAGSNTGELFF; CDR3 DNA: TGCGCCAGCAGCTCCTTAGCGGGGTCGAACACCGGGGAGCTGTTTTTT
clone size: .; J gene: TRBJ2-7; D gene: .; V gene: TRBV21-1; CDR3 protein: CASSNRGTVKYEQYF; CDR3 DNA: TGTGCCAGCAGCAATCGAGGGACAGTTAAGTACGAGCAGTACTTC
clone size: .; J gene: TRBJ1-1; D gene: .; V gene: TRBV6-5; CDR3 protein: CASRVDRNTEAFF; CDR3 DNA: TGTGCCAGCCGCGTAGACAGGAACACTGAAGCTTTCTTT
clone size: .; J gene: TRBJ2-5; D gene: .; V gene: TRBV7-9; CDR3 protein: CASSLARQETQYF; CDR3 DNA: TGTGCCAGCAGCTTAGCCCGCCAAGAGACCCAGTACTTC
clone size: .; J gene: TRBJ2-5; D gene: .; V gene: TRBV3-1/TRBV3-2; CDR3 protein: CASSQDLVRETQYF; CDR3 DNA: TGTGCCAGCAGCCAAGATTTGGTTAGAGAGACCCAGTACTTC
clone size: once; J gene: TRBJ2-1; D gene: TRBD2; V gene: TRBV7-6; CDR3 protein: CASSLRPTSGVNEQFF; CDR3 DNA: TGTGCCAGCAGCTTGAGGCCGACTAGCGGGGTCAATGAGCAGTTCTTC
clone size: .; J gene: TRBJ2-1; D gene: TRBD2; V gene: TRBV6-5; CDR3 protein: CASSSPSSGIYNEQFF; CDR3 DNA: TGTGCCAGCAGTTCCCCTTCTAGCGGGATCTACAATGAGCAGTTCTTC
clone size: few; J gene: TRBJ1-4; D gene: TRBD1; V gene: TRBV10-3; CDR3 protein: CAISAETGAEKLFF; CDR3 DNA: TGTGCCATCAGTGCCGAGACAGGGGCGGAAAAACTGTTTTTT
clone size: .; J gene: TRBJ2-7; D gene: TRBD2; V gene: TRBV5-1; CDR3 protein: CASSLWPTSGTSYEQYF; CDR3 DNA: TGCGCCAGCAGCTTGTGGCCAACTAGCGGGACCTCCTACGAGCAGTACTTC
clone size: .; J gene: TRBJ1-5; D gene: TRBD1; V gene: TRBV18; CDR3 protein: CASSMTGINQPQHF; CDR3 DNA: TGTGCCAGCTCCATGACAGGGATTAATCAGCCCCAGCATTTT